The T cell receptor (beta chain) described here comes from a study of T cells after yellow fever vaccination. On the study more broadly: Each low-cell-number fraction was prepared by means of SMART-Seq v4 Ultra Low Input.

Germline CDR1 reads MNHEY; CDR2 reads SVGAGI. V lost 6 bases and J lost 2, with 8 bases in between. The CDR3 consists of 12 residues. Generation of TCR cDNA used 5'RACE template switching (which added a universal primer site and UMIs). Each CDR3 protein is one row after TCRdb ran MiXCR on the 5' RACE reads. The sample consists of approximately 550,000 distinct CDR3 sequences, under 25% of them appearing once. Sequenced material: PBMCs, taken 15 days after the yellow fever booster vaccination. This TCR derives from a man aged 25 to 40 who received the YFV17D yellow fever vaccine. The V gene is TRBV6-5, the J gene TRBJ2-7; no clear D. For the CDR3, the DNA is TGTGCCAGCAGATCAGTAACCTACGAGCAGTACTTC. It codes for CASRSVTYEQYF.